One sample yielded the 31 T cell receptor beta chains listed below, sequenced in a study of T cell responses to AZD1222 COVID-19 vaccine. Libraries were prepared by immunoSEQ multiplex PCR; TCRdb keeps only in-frame clonotypes and omits some of them. The sample lists about 97,000 clones, 70% to 90% occurring once. This specimen consisted of peripheral blood, obtained on day 0 of AZD1222 vaccination. These receptors came from an adult in good health.

The chain is built from TRBV2 and TRBJ1-1, with D possibly TRBD1 on 5 matching bases. The germline V gene has CDR1 SNHLY and CDR2 FYNNEI. This CDR3 has 15 amino acids. Trimming took 6 bases from V and 9 from J, leaving 23 bases between them. CDR3 residues: CASSSERDSKGKAFF. The CDR3 nucleotides read TGTGCCAGCAGCTCTGAACGAGATTCCAAGGGGAAAGCTTTCTTT.

This clone was picked up one time. The gene calls are TRBV7-2 and TRBJ1-1, with 9 bases fitting TRBD1. Germline V gene data show CDR1 as SGHTA and CDR2 as FQGNSA. The V gene end was trimmed by 1 base and the J gene end by 10 bases; junction bases not matched to a gene: 7. CDR3 length: 14 amino acids. The CDR3 region has the DNA TGTGCCAGCAGCTTAGGATCCGGGACAGGGAGAGCTTTCTTT. Residues: CASSLGSGTGRAFF.

The CDR3 coding sequence is TGCGCCAGCAGCTTGATTCAAGAGACCCAGTACTTC. Its protein is CASSLIQETQYF. The chain carries TRBV5-1 and TRBJ2-5; no clear D gene. Per germline, CDR1 SGHRS and CDR2 YFSETQ. The length of the CDR3 is 12 residues. Trimming stripped 1 base from V and 2 bases from J, with 3 bases between. The full variable domain, in which reference TRBV5-1 and TRBJ2-5 provide the parts outside the CDR3, is KAGVTQTPRYLIKTRGQQVTLSCSPISGHRSVSWYQQTPGQGLQFLFEYFSETQRNKGNFPGRFSGRQFSNSRSEMNVSTLELGDSALYLCASSLIQETQYFGPGTRLLVL.

This clone was counted a single time. This chain's CDR3 is CASRIPAQAGGETQYF. As DNA, the CDR3 is TGCGCCAGCCGAATCCCAGCCCAGGCAGGCGGAGAGACCCAGTACTTC. This chain connects TRBV5-1 to TRBJ2-5; D is unresolved. V was trimmed by 7 bases and J by 4 bases, leaving 23 bases between them. This CDR3 comprises 16 residues. Germline V lookup: CDR1 SGHRS, CDR2 YFSETQ.

This sequence joins TRBV18 and TRBJ1-2; D not resolved. The CDR3 loop spans 16 amino acids. Germline loops: CDR1 KGHSH, CDR2 LQKENI. Between the trimmed V and J ends, which lost 1 base and 4 bases, there was a span of 16 bases. The CDR3 region is CASSPQRNLGGYGYTF. CDR3 bases: TGTGCCAGCTCACCACAAAGGAACCTTGGAGGCTATGGCTACACCTTC.

The chain links TRBV2 to TRBJ1-4; 9 nucleotides match TRBD1. The CDR3 runs 13 residues. From germline, CDR1 is SNHLY and CDR2 FYNNEI. Trimming took 8 bases from V and 8 from J; bases not matched to a gene: 6. CDR3 residues: CASVDRGNEKLFF. CDR3 DNA sequence: TGTGCCAGCGTGGACAGGGGAAACGAAAAACTGTTTTTT.

Here the CDR3 reads CASSLGETRYGYTF. CDR3 bases: TGTGCCAGCAGCTTAGGGGAAACACGGTATGGCTACACCTTC. The chain employs TRBV7-8 and TRBJ1-2; D gene unclear. This CDR3 spans 14 amino acids. Germline CDR1 and CDR2: SGHVS and FQNEAQ. Deletions cut 1 base from V and 5 bases from J, with 11 bases between.

This clone occurred once. The chain recombines TRBV28 with TRBJ2-7, with D unresolved. This CDR3 contains 11 residues. V was pared by 5 bases and J by 3 bases, with 5 bases between. Germline V lookup: CDR1 MDHEN, CDR2 SYDVKM. The CDR3 DNA sequence: TGTGCCAGCAGTCGCCGCTACGAGCAGTACTTC. Amino acids: CASSRRYEQYF.

CDR3 DNA sequence: TGTGCCAGCAGGGGGCAGTTAAATGAAAAACTGTTTTTT. Protein: CASRGQLNEKLFF. The chain couples TRBV2 to TRBJ1-4, with a tentative D call TRBD1 (5 bases). Germline values: CDR1 SNHLY, CDR2 FYNNEI. The CDR3 extends over 13 amino acids. The ends were cut back, 6 bases at V and 5 bases at J, with 10 bases in the middle. Looking up the rest from reference TRBV2 and TRBJ1-4 gives the full variable domain: EPEVTQTPSHQVTQMGQEVILRCVPISNHLYFYWYRQILGQKVEFLVSFYNNEISEKSEIFDDQFSVERPDGSNFTLKIRSTKLEDSAMYFCASRGQLNEKLFFGSGTQLSVL.

The chain carries TRBV15 and TRBJ1-2; no firm D call. The CDR3 has 14 residues. V lost 5 bases and J 2 bases, leaving 12 bases between the germline ends. Per the germline V gene, CDR1 is LNHNV and CDR2 is YYDKDF (reference sequence). This CDR3 reads CATSSRGGNYGYTF. DNA of the CDR3: TGTGCCACCAGCTCCCGAGGAGGGAACTATGGCTACACCTTC.

The genes are TRBV30 and TRBJ1-5; D is uncertain. Trimming took 0 bases from V and 1 from J, leaving 4 bases between them. The CDR3 loop spans 13 amino acids. Germline V lookup: CDR1 GTSNPN, CDR2 SVGIG (reference sequence). CDR3 DNA sequence: TGTGCCTGGAGTGTACTCAGCAATCAGCCCCAGCATTTT. Its translation is CAWSVLSNQPQHF. Filled out from reference TRBV30 and TRBJ1-5, the complete variable domain reads SQTIHQWPATLVQPVGSPLSLECTVEGTSNPNLYWYRQAAGRGLQLLFYSVGIGQISSEVPQNLSASRPQDRQFILSSKKLLLSDSGFYLCAWSVLSNQPQHFGDGTRLSIL.

The genes are TRBV19 and TRBJ1-5; 7 positions agree with TRBD1. The CDR3 is made up of 16 amino acids. Germline trimming cut 3 bases from V and 0 bases from J; bases unmatched to any gene: 5. Germline V CDR1 and CDR2: LNHDA, SQIVND (reference sequence). CDR3 DNA: TGTGCCAGTAGTATCCGGGACAGTTATAGCAATCAGCCCCAGCATTTT. Translating it yields CASSIRDSYSNQPQHF.

The chain joins TRBV30 to TRBJ1-3; D is uncertain. This CDR3 contains 14 residues. Germline V gives CDR1 GTSNPN, CDR2 SVGIG (reference sequence). V lost 2 bases, J lost 0 bases, and 8 bases lay in between. CDR3 in DNA: TGTGCCTGGAGTCTAAAAAGCTCTGGAAACACCATATATTTT. It specifies CAWSLKSSGNTIYF.

This chain joins TRBV30 and TRBJ1-4; 7 bases map to TRBD1. V trimming: 5 bases; J trimming: 5 bases; junction bases outside the gene matches: 11. This CDR3 has 15 residues. The germline CDR1 and CDR2 sequences are GTSNPN and SVGIG (reference sequence). In DNA form, the CDR3 reads TGTGCCTGGTCGACCCGGGACAGCTCAAATGAAAAACTGTTTTTT. It yields the protein CAWSTRDSSNEKLFF.

This chain uses TRBV5-1 with TRBJ2-7; 7 bases line up with TRBD2. The CDR3 covers 15 residues. The ends lost 4 bases at V and 5 bases at J; junction bases unmatched: 12. CDR1 and CDR2 (germline): SGHRS, YFSETQ. The chain's CDR3 is CASSTGVAGLNEQYF. For the CDR3, the DNA is TGCGCCAGCAGCACCGGGGTAGCGGGCCTGAACGAGCAGTACTTC.

V gene TRBV5-4 combines with J gene TRBJ2-6; TRBD1 matches 8 bases. CDR1 is SGHNT, CDR2 YYREEE, per germline (reference sequence). The CDR3 has 16 residues. V shed 7 bases, J shed 2 bases, and the junction held 8 bases outside the gene matches. The CDR3 DNA follows: TGTGCCAGCGGGAAGACAGGGGTGACTGGGGCCAACGTCCTGACTTTC. It codes for CASGKTGVTGANVLTF.

The chain couples TRBV19 to TRBJ2-5; D is unclear. V was pared by 5 bases and J by 5 bases, with 12 bases between. The CDR3 has 13 amino acids. Germline-derived CDR1 and CDR2 are LNHDA and SQIVND (reference sequence). The CDR3 here is CASSPRRSETQYF. In nucleotides, the CDR3 is TGTGCCAGTAGTCCCCGCAGGTCGGAGACCCAGTACTTC.

This chain uses TRBV6-6 with TRBJ1-5, with D hard to call. The CDR3 is 15 residues long. CDR1 MNHNY and CDR2 SVGAGI come from the germline V gene (reference sequence). Trimming took 0 bases from V and 2 from J, leaving 8 bases between them. CDR3 sequence (DNA): TGTGCCAGCAGTTACTCAATAGGCCGCAATCAGCCCCAGCATTTT. Translated: CASSYSIGRNQPQHF.

A remark on this clone: This CDR3 is also generated by other DNA sequences in the sample. The chain carries TRBV27 and TRBJ1-5; 7 positions agree with TRBD1. Germline-derived CDR1 and CDR2 are MNHEY and SMNVEV (reference sequence). The CDR3 is 14 residues long. The V segment lost 6 bases and the J segment 2 bases; nucleotides outside the gene matches: 4. The CDR3 loop is CASSPTGGNQPQHF. CDR3 sequence (DNA): TGTGCCAGCAGCCCTACAGGGGGCAATCAGCCCCAGCATTTT.

The rearrangement uses TRBV6-5 and TRBJ1-5; D not resolved. The CDR3 extends over 13 amino acids. The germline V gene encodes CDR1 MNHEY and CDR2 SVGAGI. Trimming removed 2 bases at V and 5 bases at J, with 7 bases between. In DNA form, the CDR3 reads TGTGCCAGCAGTTACGCCTTGGATCAGCCCCAGCATTTT. Protein product: CASSYALDQPQHF.

The CDR3 loop reads CASSWAGGENTEAFF. The CDR3, as DNA: TGCGCCAGCAGCTGGGCGGGAGGGGAGAACACTGAAGCTTTCTTT. This chain connects TRBV5-1 to TRBJ1-1, with D perhaps TRBD1 (5 bases). V was clipped by 3 bases and J by 1 base, with 13 bases between them. The length of the CDR3 is 15 residues. Germline V lookup: CDR1 SGHRS, CDR2 YFSETQ. Full variable domain (outside the CDR3, taken from reference TRBV5-1 and TRBJ1-1): KAGVTQTPRYLIKTRGQQVTLSCSPISGHRSVSWYQQTPGQGLQFLFEYFSETQRNKGNFPGRFSGRQFSNSRSEMNVSTLELGDSALYLCASSWAGGENTEAFFGQGTRLTVV.

The chain joins TRBV28 to TRBJ1-2, with unresolved D. The CDR3 loop spans 15 amino acids. V was shortened by 6 bases and J by 4 bases, with 18 bases between the two germline ends. CDR1 is MDHEN, CDR2 SYDVKM, per germline. CDR3: CASRSAGMAGYGYTF. The CDR3, as DNA: TGTGCCAGCAGGAGCGCCGGGATGGCGGGCTATGGCTACACCTTC.

The genes are TRBV15 and TRBJ1-1; no definite D call. Germline CDR1 and CDR2: LNHNV and YYDKDF (reference sequence). This CDR3 has 13 amino acids. Trimming removed 0 bases from V and 8 bases from J, with 10 bases in between. The CDR3 sequence: CATSREAGREAFF. The CDR3 coding sequence is TGTGCCACCAGCAGAGAGGCGGGGAGAGAAGCTTTCTTT.

The chain uses TRBV5-4 and TRBJ1-6; 8 bases map to TRBD1. V was pared by 3 bases and J by 10 bases, with 6 bases of the junction left unmatched. This CDR3 has 14 amino acids. Germline V CDR1 and CDR2: SGHNT, YYREEE (reference sequence). CDR3 DNA sequence: TGTGCCAGCAGCTCAGGACAGGGCCCCTCACCCCTCCACTTT. This sequence encodes CASSSGQGPSPLHF.

The chain combines TRBV7-9 with TRBJ2-3, with D possibly TRBD2 on 6 matching bases. Germline V gene sequence: CDR1 SEHNR, CDR2 FQNEAQ (reference sequence). This CDR3 has 15 residues. V shed 5 bases and J shed 3 bases, with 15 bases lying between them. The CDR3 here is CASSLVKAGTDTQYF. Here the CDR3 DNA reads TGTGCCAGCAGCCTGGTGAAAGCGGGTACAGATACGCAGTATTTT.

The chain combines TRBV11-3 with TRBJ2-4; D remains unclear. The CDR3 consists of 12 residues. CDR1 is SGHNT and CDR2 is YENEEA in the germline V gene. The V and J ends lost 0 bases and 12 bases respectively, with 9 bases between them. Written as DNA, the CDR3 is TGTGCCAGCAGCTTAGACAGCTCTCGTCAGTACTTC. Its protein product is CASSLDSSRQYF.

This clone was counted a single time. The rearrangement links TRBV19 to TRBJ1-1; weak D call: TRBD1 (5 bases). The germline gives CDR1 LNHDA, CDR2 SQIVND (reference sequence). The V end was cut by 2 bases, the J end by 0 bases, with 10 bases between. The CDR3 loop spans 15 amino acids. Here the CDR3 DNA reads TGTGCCAGTAGTATACAGGGACGGATGAACACTGAAGCTTTCTTT. Translation: CASSIQGRMNTEAFF.

This clone was counted only a few times. This sequence joins TRBV5-1 and TRBJ2-7, with D possibly being TRBD2 (6 bases). The CDR3 is 14 residues long. Germline V gives CDR1 SGHRS, CDR2 YFSETQ. V lost 7 bases, J lost 2 bases, and 16 bases lay in between. The CDR3 DNA is TGCGCCAGCGGGGAGGCACTAGGTACCTACGAGCAGTACTTC. Residues: CASGEALGTYEQYF.

The rearrangement joins TRBV20-1 to TRBJ2-3; D unclear. Trimming stripped 3 bases from V and 5 bases from J, with 12 bases between. The CDR3 contains 13 residues. Germline CDR1 DFQATT, CDR2 SNEGSKA (reference sequence). The CDR3 coding sequence is TGCAGTGCTAGTCCGGGCGTTTTAGATACGCAGTATTTT. Protein product: CSASPGVLDTQYF.

The V call is TRBV28, the J call TRBJ2-5, with 9 bases matching TRBD1. The junction had 6 bases not matched to a gene; V was cut back by 1 base and J by 6 bases. The CDR3 runs 15 residues. CDR1 MDHEN and CDR2 SYDVKM come from the germline V gene. The CDR3 DNA follows: TGTGCCAGCAGTTTATTCGGGACAGGGACGAAGACCCAGTACTTC. Protein sequence: CASSLFGTGTKTQYF.

The gene calls are TRBV12-3 or TRBV12-4 and TRBJ1-1; 7 bases align to TRBD1. The V and J ends lost 6 bases and 4 bases, in that order; junction bases with no gene match: 5. This CDR3 has 13 residues. This CDR3 is CASRSTGFTEAFF. CDR3 DNA sequence: TGTGCCAGCAGATCGACAGGGTTCACTGAAGCTTTCTTT.